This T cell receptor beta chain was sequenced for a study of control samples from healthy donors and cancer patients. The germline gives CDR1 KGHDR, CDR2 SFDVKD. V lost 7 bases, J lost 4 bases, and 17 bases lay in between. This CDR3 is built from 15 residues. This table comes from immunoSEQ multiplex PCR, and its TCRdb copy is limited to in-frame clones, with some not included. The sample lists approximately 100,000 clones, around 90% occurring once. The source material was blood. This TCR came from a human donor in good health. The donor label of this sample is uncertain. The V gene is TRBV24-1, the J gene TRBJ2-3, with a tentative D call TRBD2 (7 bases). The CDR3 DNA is TGTGCCACCAGCGGACGGGGGGCCGGGGCAGATACGCAGTATTTT. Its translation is CATSGRGAGADTQYF.